The clone carrying this T cell receptor beta chain has ten or more counts. Its antigen is not identified. A single record per CDR3 protein comes from TCRdb applying MiXCR to the 5' RACE reads. The sample includes approximately 330,000 distinct CDR3 sequences, 4.1% of them seen just once. This CDR3 has 15 residues. The germline V gene encodes CDR1 SNHLY and CDR2 FYNNEI. J gave up 6 bases and V 8 bases, and 8 bases lay outside the gene matches. The data are from a study of T cells after yellow fever vaccination. Findings and limits, study-wide: The presence of abundant clonotypes contaminating from the bulk population was possible in FACS-sorted repertoires.

This receptor was obtained from a man aged 18 to 29 who received the YFV17D yellow fever vaccine. The sequenced sample was PBMCs, obtained 5 days after the yellow fever booster vaccination. The J gene is TRBJ2-1, the V gene TRBV2; 12 bases align to TRBD2. The CDR3 DNA reads TGTGCCAGCGAAACGACTAGCGGGGGTACCAATGAGCAGTTCTTC. Translated, it gives CASETTSGGTNEQFF.